This T cell receptor beta chain was identified during a study of T cells in Graves' hyperthyroidism and ophthalmopathy. Each 10 ml fresh peripheral blood draw supplied the PBMCs. This clonotype occurred many times. Antigen unknown. CDR3 length: 15 residues. V dropped 0 bases and J dropped 0 bases, with 11 bases sitting between them. The germline gives CDR1 DFQATT, CDR2 SNEGSKA (reference sequence). Using RNA transcripts as the source, TCR beta CDR3 regions were amplified. Initially, a first-round RT-PCR of the TCR CDR3 employed the HTBI primer set. TCRdb re-called the multiplex PCR reads through MiXCR, storing one row per CDR3 protein. The sample includes 400,000 to 500,000 distinct CDR3 sequences, roughly 14% of them seen just once. Study outcomes and limitations: Ophthalmopathy was model-predicted a median approximately 6.4 months pre-onset.

The rearrangement uses TRBV20-1 and TRBJ1-1, with no clear D. What was sequenced was blood. The sequence was obtained from a man aged 18 to 29 with Graves' ophthalmopathy. Here the CDR3 reads CSARDVERLNTEAFF. The CDR3 nucleotides are TGCAGTGCTAGAGATGTTGAGAGACTGAACACTGAAGCTTTCTTT.